This is a list of T cell receptor beta chains from one sample in a study of blood T cell repertoires in COVID-19. The protocol was immunoSEQ multiplex PCR, while the TCRdb copy is restricted to in-frame clones and leaves out a portion. Of approximately 460,000 clones in the sample, about 88% are singletons; the top ten hold approximately 0.9%. The sequenced material came from peripheral blood. All receptors come from a young man with COVID-19, enrolled during active disease. Both conserved end residues are part of each CDR3. D genes are given only for firm matches. Some rows have no size entry. The others give once, few or many, or a class for an expanded clone.

>TRBJ2-7|TRBV5-4|.|TRBD2
TGTGCCAGCAGCTTGGGGGGAGGTGGAGCGGGACTCTCCTACGAGCAGTACTTC
CASSLGGGGAGLSYEQYF
>TRBJ2-7|TRBV11-3|.|.
TGTGCCAGCAGCTTCCCGACAGGCAAGGGGGACTTC
CASSFPTGKGDF
>TRBJ1-2|TRBV5-5|.|TRBD1
TGTGCCAGCAGCTTGGAATTACTGCGACAGGGTTTGGGAGGCTACACCTTC
CASSLELLRQGLGGYTF
>TRBJ2-2|TRBV5-1|.|.
TGCGCCAGCAGCGCGATCCCACAGGAGAACACCGGGGAGCTGTTTTTT
CASSAIPQENTGELFF
>TRBJ2-5|TRBV5-4|.|.
TGTGCCAGCAGTCCGCCGGGACACTTGGAGACCCAGTACTTC
CASSPPGHLETQYF
>TRBJ2-7|TRBV27|.|TRBD2
TGTGCCAGCAGTCCCTCTTTCGGAGCGGGGGGGCCCTACGAGCAGTACTTC
CASSPSFGAGGPYEQYF
>TRBJ1-1|TRBV27|.|TRBD1
TGTGCCAGCAGTTCTATCGGACAGGTGAACACTGAAGCTTTCTTT
CASSSIGQVNTEAFF
>TRBJ2-2|TRBV7-6|.|TRBD2
TGTGCCAGCAGCTTGGGGTTCAGACTAGCGGGATCGAACACCGGGGAGCTGTTTTTT
CASSLGFRLAGSNTGELFF
>TRBJ2-7|TRBV3-1/TRBV3-2|.|TRBD1
TGTGCCAGCAGCCCGGACAGGGCATCCGAGCAGTACTTC
CASSPDRASEQYF
>TRBJ2-7|TRBV25-1|.|.
TGTGCCAGCTCCCAGGTACGCGAGCAGTACTTC
CASSQVREQYF
>TRBJ2-3|TRBV5-1|once|.
TGCGCCAGCAGCTTGGAGGGGCCCCAGTCAGATACGCAGTATTTT
CASSLEGPQSDTQYF
>TRBJ2-2|TRBV2|.|.
TGTGCCAGCAGTCGGACACTACTGAACACCGGGGAGCTGTTTTTT
CASSRTLLNTGELFF
>TRBJ2-7|TRBV2|.|TRBD2
TGTGCCAGCAGAAAACTAGCGGGAGTCTACGAGCAGTACTTC
CASRKLAGVYEQYF
>TRBJ1-1|TRBV7-9|once|.
TGTGCCAGCAGCGACGACAGGCCGAACACTGAAGCTTTCTTT
CASSDDRPNTEAFF
>TRBJ2-1|TRBV11-2|.|.
TGTGCCAGCAGGCTTAGGGGTCCTACCGCTTACCCCAATGAGCAGTTCTTC
CASRLRGPTAYPNEQFF
>TRBJ1-1|TRBV19|once|.
TGTGCCAGTAGGTCCGGGGGGACTGAAGCTTTCTTT
CASRSGGTEAFF
>TRBJ1-3|TRBV14|.|.
TGTGCCAGCAGCCGCAGTCACGGAAACACCATATATTTT
CASSRSHGNTIYF
>TRBJ1-2|TRBV9|once|.
TGTGCCAGCAGTGGGGCAGGGTTGAAGGGCTACACCTTC
CASSGAGLKGYTF
>TRBJ1-5|TRBV19|.|.
TGTGCCAGTACCCTCGAGGCGGGGGGGGTCTTCTCGAATAATCAGCCCCAGCATTTT
CASTLEAGGVFSNNQPQHF
>TRBJ2-5|TRBV4-1|.|.
TGCGCCAGCAGCCAAGGACAAGATCAAGAGACCCAGTACTTC
CASSQGQDQETQYF
>TRBJ1-1|TRBV7-9|.|.
TGTGCCAGCAGCTTACAGCGGACCAGAGACATGAACACTGAAGCTTTCTTT
CASSLQRTRDMNTEAFF
>TRBJ1-1|TRBV11-2|few|.
TGTGCCAGCAGCCTTGACAGGAACACTGAAGCTTTCTTT
CASSLDRNTEAFF
>TRBJ2-1|TRBV4-1|.|TRBD2
TGCGCCAGCAGCCATGCCGTGGGGGGGTTCAATGAGCAGTTCTTC
CASSHAVGGFNEQFF
>TRBJ1-3|TRBV10-2|.|.
TGCGCCAGCAGTGAGAGTGGGCAAGGAAACACCATATATTTT
CASSESGQGNTIYF
>TRBJ1-1|TRBV19|.|TRBD1
TGTGCCAGTAGTATACCCCCGGGACAGGGGGCAGGGGACACTGAAGCTTTCTTT
CASSIPPGQGAGDTEAFF
>TRBJ1-2|TRBV2|.|.
TGTGCCAGCAGGGTGGGCACAGACTATGGCTACACCTTC
CASRVGTDYGYTF
>TRBJ1-1|TRBV19|.|.
TGTGCCAGTAGTACCCCCCGGGGGGGCTTGGAGATGAACACTGAAGCTTTCTTT
CASSTPRGGLEMNTEAFF
>TRBJ1-2|TRBV5-5|.|.
TGTGCCAGCAGCTTGGGCGGGGGGCGCGGCTATGGCTACACCTTC
CASSLGGGRGYGYTF
>TRBJ2-1|TRBV6-6|.|.
TGTGCCAGCAGAAGACACAACAATGAGCAGTTCTTC
CASRRHNNEQFF
>TRBJ1-1|TRBV4-1|.|.
TGCGCCAGCAGGAACAGGGCATTGAACACTGAAGCTTTCTTT
CASRNRALNTEAFF
>TRBJ2-7|TRBV4-1|.|.
TGCGCCAGCAGCCAAGGCGGGACAGCGCCCTACGAGCAGTACTTC
CASSQGGTAPYEQYF
>TRBJ2-7|TRBV7-9|.|.
TGTGCCAGCAGCTTAGGAGAGAGTTACGAGCAGTACTTC
CASSLGESYEQYF